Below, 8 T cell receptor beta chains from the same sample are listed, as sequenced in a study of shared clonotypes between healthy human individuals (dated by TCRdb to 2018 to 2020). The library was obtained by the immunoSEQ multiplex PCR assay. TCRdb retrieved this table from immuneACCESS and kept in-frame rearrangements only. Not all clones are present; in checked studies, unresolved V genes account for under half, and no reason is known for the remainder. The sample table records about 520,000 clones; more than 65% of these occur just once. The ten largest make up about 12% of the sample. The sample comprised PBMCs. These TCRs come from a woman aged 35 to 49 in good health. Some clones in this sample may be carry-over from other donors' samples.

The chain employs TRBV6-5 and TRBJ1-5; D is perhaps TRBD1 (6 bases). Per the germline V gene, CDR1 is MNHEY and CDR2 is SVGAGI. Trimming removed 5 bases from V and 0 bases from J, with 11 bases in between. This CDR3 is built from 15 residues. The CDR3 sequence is CASSRGGHSNQPQHF. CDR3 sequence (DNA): TGTGCCAGCAGTAGGGGGGGGCATAGCAATCAGCCCCAGCATTTT.

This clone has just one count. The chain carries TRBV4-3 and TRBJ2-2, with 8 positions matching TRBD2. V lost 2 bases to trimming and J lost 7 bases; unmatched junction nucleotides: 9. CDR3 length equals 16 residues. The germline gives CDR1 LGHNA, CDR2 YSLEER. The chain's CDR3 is CASSQLLAGLGGELFF. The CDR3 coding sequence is TGCGCCAGCAGCCAACTCTTAGCGGGACTCGGCGGGGAGCTGTTTTTT.

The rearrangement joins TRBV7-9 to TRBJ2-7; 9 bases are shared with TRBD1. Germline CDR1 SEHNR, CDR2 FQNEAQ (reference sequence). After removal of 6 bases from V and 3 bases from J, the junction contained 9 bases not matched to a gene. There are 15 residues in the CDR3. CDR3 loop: CASSPRQGVSYEQYF. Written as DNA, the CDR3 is TGTGCCAGCAGTCCTCGACAGGGGGTGAGCTACGAGCAGTACTTC.

Here the CDR3 reads CASIATGGLETQYF. DNA of the CDR3: TGCGCCAGCATCGCGACAGGGGGCTTAGAGACCCAGTACTTC. This sequence joins TRBV5-1 and TRBJ2-5, with 10 bases identical to TRBD1. J gave up 4 bases and V 6 bases, and 6 bases lay outside the gene matches. CDR1 is SGHRS and CDR2 is YFSETQ in the germline V gene. The CDR3 consists of 14 residues.

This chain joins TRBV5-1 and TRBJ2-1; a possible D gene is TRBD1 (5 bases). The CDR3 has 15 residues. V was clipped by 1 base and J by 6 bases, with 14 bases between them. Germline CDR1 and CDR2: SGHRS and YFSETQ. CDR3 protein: CASSLSLTGPNEQFF. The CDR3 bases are TGCGCCAGCAGCTTGTCCCTAACAGGACCCAATGAGCAGTTCTTC.

The CDR3 sequence is CASSLAIYRETQYF. CDR3 DNA sequence: TGCGCCAGCAGCTTGGCTATTTATCGAGAGACCCAGTACTTC. This chain joins TRBV5-1 and TRBJ2-5; D gene unclear. The CDR3 is made up of 14 amino acids. V gave up 0 bases and J gave up 4 bases, with 10 bases separating them. Germline V CDR1 and CDR2: SGHRS, YFSETQ.

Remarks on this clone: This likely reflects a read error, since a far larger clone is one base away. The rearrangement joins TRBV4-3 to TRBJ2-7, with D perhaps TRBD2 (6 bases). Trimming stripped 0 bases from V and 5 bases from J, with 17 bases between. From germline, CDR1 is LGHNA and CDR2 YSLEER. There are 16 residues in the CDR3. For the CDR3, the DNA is TGCGCCAGCAGCCAAGATCATGGTAGCGGAGCCCACGAGCAGTACTTC. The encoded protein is CASSQDHGSGAHEQYF.

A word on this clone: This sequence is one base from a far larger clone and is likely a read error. Written as DNA, the CDR3 is TGTGCCACCAGCAGAGGCGCCACCGAAAACACCGGGGAGCTGTTTTTT. Protein sequence: CATSRGATENTGELFF. The V call is TRBV15, the J call TRBJ2-2, with D hard to call. Germline lookup yields CDR1 LNHNV and CDR2 YYDKDF (reference sequence). The V end lost 1 base, the J end lost 2 bases, and 11 bases lay between the germline ends. This CDR3 is built from 16 residues.